This T cell receptor (beta chain) was identified in a study of blood T cell repertoires in COVID-19. Study-wide background: Sources were T cells, B-cell-depleted T cells, or PBMCs; the material itself was cDNA or gDNA.

The participants were between about 18 and 90 years old and came from 24 US areas. Categorization into cohorts depended on clinical history that participants reported. The CDR3 covers 15 residues. The germline V gene has CDR1 MNHNY and CDR2 SVGAGI (reference sequence). V dropped 4 bases and J dropped 5 bases, with 17 bases sitting between them. This clone appeared a single time. Authors' analysis steps: Cell counts per sample came from amplifying reference gene primers. The protocol was immunoSEQ multiplex PCR, while the TCRdb copy is restricted to in-frame clones and leaves out a portion. The D gene and trimming were derived from the DNA, and the V and J assignments and clone size from that table. The sample includes 45,000 to 60,000 clones, around 73% seen only once; the top ten take around 5.4%.

The chain joins TRBV6-6 to TRBJ2-5; D is possibly TRBD1 (6 bases). The specimen sequenced was PBMCs or T cells enriched from blood (not recorded which). The receptor's source is a woman between 45 and 65 years old with acute COVID-19. This CDR3 is CASSFPLGGWETQYF. CDR3 in DNA: TGTGCCAGCAGTTTCCCATTAGGGGGTTGGGAGACCCAGTACTTC.